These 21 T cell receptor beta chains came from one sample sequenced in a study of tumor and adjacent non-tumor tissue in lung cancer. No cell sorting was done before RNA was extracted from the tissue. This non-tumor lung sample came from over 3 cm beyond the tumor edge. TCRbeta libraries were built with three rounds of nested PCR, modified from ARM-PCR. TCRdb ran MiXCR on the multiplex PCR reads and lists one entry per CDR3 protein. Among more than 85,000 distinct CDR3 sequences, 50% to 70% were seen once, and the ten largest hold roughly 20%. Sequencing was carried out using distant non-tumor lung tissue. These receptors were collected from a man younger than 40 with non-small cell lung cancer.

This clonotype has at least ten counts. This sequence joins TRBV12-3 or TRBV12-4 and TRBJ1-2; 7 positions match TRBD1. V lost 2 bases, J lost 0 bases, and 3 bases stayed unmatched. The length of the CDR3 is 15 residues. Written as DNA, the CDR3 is TGTGCCAGCAGTTTAAGCCAGGGGGCTAACTATGGCTACACCTTC. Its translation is CASSLSQGANYGYTF.

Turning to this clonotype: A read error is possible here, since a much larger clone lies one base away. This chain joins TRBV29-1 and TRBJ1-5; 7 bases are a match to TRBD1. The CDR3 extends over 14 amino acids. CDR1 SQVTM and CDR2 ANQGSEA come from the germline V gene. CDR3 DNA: TGCAGCGTTGAAGGACAGGGACTCAATCAGCCCCATCATTTT. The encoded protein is CSVEGQGLNQPHHF.

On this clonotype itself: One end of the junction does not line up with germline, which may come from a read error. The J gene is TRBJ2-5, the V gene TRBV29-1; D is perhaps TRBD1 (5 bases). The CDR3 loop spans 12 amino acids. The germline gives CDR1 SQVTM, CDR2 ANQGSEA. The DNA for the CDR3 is TGCAGCGTGGGCAGGGCCCAAGAGGCCCAGTACTTC. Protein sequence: CSVGRAQEAQYF. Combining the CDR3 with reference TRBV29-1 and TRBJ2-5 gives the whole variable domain SAVISQKPSRDICQRGTSLTIQCQVDSQVTMMFWYRQQPGQSLTLIATANQGSEATYESGFVIDKFPISRPNLTFSTLTVSNMSPEDSSIYLCSVGRAQEAQYFGPGTRLLVL.

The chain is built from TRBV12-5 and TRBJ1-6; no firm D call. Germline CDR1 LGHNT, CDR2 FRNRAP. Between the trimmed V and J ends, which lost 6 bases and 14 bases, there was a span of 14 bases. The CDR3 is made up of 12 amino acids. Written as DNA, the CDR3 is TGTGCTAGTGGGACGACGGAGTCAGCCCTCCACTTT. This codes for CASGTTESALHF.

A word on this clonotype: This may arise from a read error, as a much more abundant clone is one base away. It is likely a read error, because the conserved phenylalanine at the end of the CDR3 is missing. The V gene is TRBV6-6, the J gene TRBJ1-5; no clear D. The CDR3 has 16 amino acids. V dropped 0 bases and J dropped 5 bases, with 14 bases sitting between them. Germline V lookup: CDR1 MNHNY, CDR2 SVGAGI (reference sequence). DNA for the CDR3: TGTGCCAGCAGTTACTCGACGTCAGGTGTTCATCAGCCCCAGCATCTT. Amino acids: CASSYSTSGVHQPQHL.

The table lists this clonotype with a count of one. The CDR3 DNA reads as TGTGCCAGCAGCGGGAGAGGGTCTCGAGCGAACTATGGCTACACCTTC. Amino acid sequence: CASSGRGSRANYGYTF. The chain joins TRBV5-4 to TRBJ1-2; D is unresolved. The V gene's germline CDR1 is SGHNT and CDR2 YYREEE (reference sequence). Deletions cut 4 bases from V and 2 bases from J, with 18 bases between. The CDR3 is 16 amino acids.

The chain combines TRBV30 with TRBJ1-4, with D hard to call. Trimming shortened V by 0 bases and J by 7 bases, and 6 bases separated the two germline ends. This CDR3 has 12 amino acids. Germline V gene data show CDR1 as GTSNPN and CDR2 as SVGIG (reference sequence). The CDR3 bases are TGTGCCTGGAGTGTACTGCTTGAAAAACTGTTTTTT. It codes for CAWSVLLEKLFF.

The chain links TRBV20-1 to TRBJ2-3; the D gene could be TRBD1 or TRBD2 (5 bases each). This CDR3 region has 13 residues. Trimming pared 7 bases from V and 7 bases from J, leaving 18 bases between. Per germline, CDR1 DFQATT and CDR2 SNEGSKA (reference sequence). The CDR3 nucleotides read TGCAGTGTTTTCCGGGACCGAACCAATACGCAGTATTTT. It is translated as CSVFRDRTNTQYF.

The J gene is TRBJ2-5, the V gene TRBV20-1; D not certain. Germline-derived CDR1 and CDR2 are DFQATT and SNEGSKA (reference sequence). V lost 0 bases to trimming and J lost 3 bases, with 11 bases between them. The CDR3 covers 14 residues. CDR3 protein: CSARDPPSKETQYF. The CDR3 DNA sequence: TGCAGTGCTAGAGATCCTCCCAGCAAAGAGACCCAGTACTTC.

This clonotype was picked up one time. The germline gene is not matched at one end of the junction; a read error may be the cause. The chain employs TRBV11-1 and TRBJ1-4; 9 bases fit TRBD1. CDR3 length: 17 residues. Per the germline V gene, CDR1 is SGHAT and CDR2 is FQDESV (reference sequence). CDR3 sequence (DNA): TGTGCCAGCAACCGAACCGGACAGGGGATAAAAAATGGAAAACTGTTTTTT. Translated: CASNRTGQGIKNGKLFF.

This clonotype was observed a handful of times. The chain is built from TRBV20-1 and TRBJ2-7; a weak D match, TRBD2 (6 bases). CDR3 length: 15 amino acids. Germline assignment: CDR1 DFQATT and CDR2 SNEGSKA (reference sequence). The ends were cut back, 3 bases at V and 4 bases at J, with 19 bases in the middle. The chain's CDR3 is CSASQTGRGSYEQYF. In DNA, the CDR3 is TGCAGTGCTAGTCAAACGGGCCGGGGGTCTTACGAGCAGTACTTC.

This CDR3 reads CASSDKGPPTYEQYF. CDR3 coding DNA: TGTGCCAGCAGTGATAAGGGACCGCCAACCTACGAGCAGTACTTC. The rearrangement uses TRBV6-4 and TRBJ2-7, with D perhaps TRBD1 or TRBD2 (5 bases each). CDR3 length equals 15 residues. V lost 3 bases, J lost 2 bases, and 14 bases lay in between. CDR1 MRHNA and CDR2 SNTAGT come from the germline V gene.

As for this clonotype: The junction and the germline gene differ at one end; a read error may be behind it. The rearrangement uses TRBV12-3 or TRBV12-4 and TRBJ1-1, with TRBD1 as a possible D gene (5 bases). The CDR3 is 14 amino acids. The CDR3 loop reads CARSCDRARTEAFF. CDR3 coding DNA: TGTGCCCGCAGTTGTGACAGAGCAAGGACTGAAGCTTTCTTT.

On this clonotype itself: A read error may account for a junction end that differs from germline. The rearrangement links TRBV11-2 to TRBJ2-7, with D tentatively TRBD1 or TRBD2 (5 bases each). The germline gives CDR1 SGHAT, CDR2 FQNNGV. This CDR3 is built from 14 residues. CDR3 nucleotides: TGTCCTAGCAGCTTAGACAGCTATGCCTACGAACAGTACTTC. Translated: CPSSLDSYAYEQYF.

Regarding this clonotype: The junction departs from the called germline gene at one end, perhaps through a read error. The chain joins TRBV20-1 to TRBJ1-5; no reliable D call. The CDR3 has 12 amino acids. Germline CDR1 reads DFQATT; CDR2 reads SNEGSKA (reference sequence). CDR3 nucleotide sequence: TGCAATGCTACCACGGCCGATCAGCCCCAACATTTT. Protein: CNATTADQPQHF.

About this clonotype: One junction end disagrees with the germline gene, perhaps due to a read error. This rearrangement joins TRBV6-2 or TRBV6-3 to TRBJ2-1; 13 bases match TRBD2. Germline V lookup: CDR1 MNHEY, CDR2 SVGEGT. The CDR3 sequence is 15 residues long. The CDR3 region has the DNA TGTGTCAGCCTACCGGGACTAGCGGGGTATAATGAACAGTTCTTC. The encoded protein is CVSLPGLAGYNEQFF.

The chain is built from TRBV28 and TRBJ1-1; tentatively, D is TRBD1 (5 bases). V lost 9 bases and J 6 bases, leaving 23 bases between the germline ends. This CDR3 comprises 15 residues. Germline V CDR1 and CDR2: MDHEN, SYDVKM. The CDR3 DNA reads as TGTGCCAGTACTTTGGTCGGACGGGGCGGGGCTGAAGCTTTCTTT. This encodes CASTLVGRGGAEAFF.

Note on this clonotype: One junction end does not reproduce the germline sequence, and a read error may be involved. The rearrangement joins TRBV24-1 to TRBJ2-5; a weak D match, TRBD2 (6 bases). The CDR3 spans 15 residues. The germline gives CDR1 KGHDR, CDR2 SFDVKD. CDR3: CTTSDFTGGWETQYF. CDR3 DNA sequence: TGTACCACCAGTGATTTCACTGGAGGGTGGGAGACCCAGTACTTC.

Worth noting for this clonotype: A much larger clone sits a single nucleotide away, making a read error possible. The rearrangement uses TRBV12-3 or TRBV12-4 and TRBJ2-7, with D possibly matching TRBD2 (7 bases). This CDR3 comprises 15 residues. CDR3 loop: CASSLEGGAGYGQYF. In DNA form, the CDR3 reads TGTGCCAGCAGTTTAGAGGGGGGGGCGGGCTACGGGCAGTACTTC.

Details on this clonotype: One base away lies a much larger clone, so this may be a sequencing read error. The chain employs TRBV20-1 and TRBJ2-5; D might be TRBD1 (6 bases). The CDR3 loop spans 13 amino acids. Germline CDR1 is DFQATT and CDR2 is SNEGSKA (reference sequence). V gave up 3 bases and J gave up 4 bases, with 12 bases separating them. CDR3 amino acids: CSASPTGIETQYF. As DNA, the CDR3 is TGCAGTGCTAGTCCTACAGGGATAGAGACCCAGTACTTC.

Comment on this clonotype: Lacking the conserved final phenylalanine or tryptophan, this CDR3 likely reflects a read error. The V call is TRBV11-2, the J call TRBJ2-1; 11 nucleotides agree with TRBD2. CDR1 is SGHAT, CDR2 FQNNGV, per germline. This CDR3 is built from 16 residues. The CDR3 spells CASSLEASGGYNEQFV. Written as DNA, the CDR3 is TGTGCCAGCAGTTTAGAGGCTAGCGGGGGGTACAATGAGCAGTTCGTC.